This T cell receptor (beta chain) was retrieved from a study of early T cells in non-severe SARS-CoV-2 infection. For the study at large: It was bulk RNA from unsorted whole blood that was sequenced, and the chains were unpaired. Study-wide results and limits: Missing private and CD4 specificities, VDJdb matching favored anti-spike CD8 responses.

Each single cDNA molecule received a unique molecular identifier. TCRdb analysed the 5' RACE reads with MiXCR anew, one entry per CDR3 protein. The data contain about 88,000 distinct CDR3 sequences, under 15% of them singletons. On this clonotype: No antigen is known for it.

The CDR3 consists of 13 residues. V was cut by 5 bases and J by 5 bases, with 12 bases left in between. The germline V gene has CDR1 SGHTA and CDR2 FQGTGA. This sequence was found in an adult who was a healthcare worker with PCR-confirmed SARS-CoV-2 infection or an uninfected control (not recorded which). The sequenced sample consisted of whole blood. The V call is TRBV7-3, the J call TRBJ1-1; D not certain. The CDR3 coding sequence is TGTGCCAGCAGCCCACGGGCGGGAACTGAAGCTTTCTTT. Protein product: CASSPRAGTEAFF.